The subject of this entry is one TCR beta chain. This sample stems from a study of control samples from healthy donors and cancer patients. After removal of 0 bases from V and 5 bases from J, the junction contained 7 bases not matched to a gene. Germline CDR1 reads LGHNA; CDR2 reads YSLEER. This CDR3 has 17 residues. Produced via immunoSEQ multiplex PCR; TCRdb's table is partial and in-frame only. The listing records roughly 190,000 clones. The sequencing input was blood. The clonotype originates from a woman in her thirties in good health. This chain connects TRBV4-3 to TRBJ2-3; TRBD2 matches 11 bases. The CDR3 loop reads CASSQDWLAGGRDTQYF. The CDR3 coding sequence is TGCGCCAGCAGCCAAGATTGGCTAGCGGGGGGACGAGATACGCAGTATTTT.